This entry lists 14 T cell receptor beta chains sequenced from one sample in a study of siplizumab effects on memory and regulatory T cells. TCRdb's copy holds only in-frame clones and misses some; the assay was immunoSEQ multiplex PCR. The table has approximately 100,000 clones, over 90% seen once; the top ten hold about 0.62%. Sequenced input: Tregs sorted from blood. Receptors were obtained from a human donor in good health.

This sequence joins TRBV20-1 and TRBJ2-5; D might be TRBD2 (6 bases). Germline CDR1 reads DFQATT; CDR2 reads SNEGSKA (reference sequence). The CDR3 has 11 residues. V dropped 6 bases and J dropped 4 bases, with 9 bases sitting between them. Written as DNA, the CDR3 is TGCAGTGCCGAGGGAGGAGAGACCCAGTACTTC. It translates to CSAEGGETQYF.

CDR3 in DNA: TGCGCCAGCAGCTTGTGGCAATCCTACAATGAGCAGTTCTTC. Protein product: CASSLWQSYNEQFF. The V gene is TRBV5-1, the J gene TRBJ2-1; no firm D call. Trimming took off 1 base at V and 1 base at J, with 6 bases between the two ends. Germline lookup yields CDR1 SGHRS and CDR2 YFSETQ. CDR3 length: 14 amino acids.

This chain uses TRBV27 with TRBJ1-5; weak D call: TRBD1 (5 bases). Trimming cost V 5 bases and J 4 bases, with 9 bases left between them. Germline CDR1 and CDR2: MNHEY and SMNVEV (reference sequence). The length of the CDR3 is 13 residues. The CDR3 spells CASSVQGNQPQHF. The CDR3 DNA is TGTGCCAGCAGTGTTCAGGGAAATCAGCCCCAGCATTTT.

Remarks on this clone: Other DNA sequences in the sample encode the same CDR3. V and J are TRBV5-1 and TRBJ2-5; the D is unclear. The ends were cut back, 0 bases at V and 5 bases at J, with 5 bases in the middle. The CDR3 sequence is 12 residues long. CDR1 and CDR2 from the germline V gene are SGHRS and YFSETQ. For the CDR3, the DNA is TGCGCCAGCAGCTTGGCTGGGGAGACCCAGTACTTC. Protein sequence: CASSLAGETQYF.

This chain links TRBV5-1 with TRBJ1-5; tentatively, D is TRBD1 (5 bases). The length of the CDR3 is 13 residues. Trimming cost V 0 bases and J 5 bases, with 6 bases left between them. The germline gives CDR1 SGHRS, CDR2 YFSETQ. CDR3 residues: CASSLGGDQPQHF. DNA for the CDR3: TGCGCCAGCAGCTTGGGGGGGGATCAGCCCCAGCATTTT.

This CDR3 is CASSISVLFEQYF. The CDR3 coding sequence is TGTGCCAGTAGTATTTCGGTTTTGTTCGAGCAGTACTTC. This chain links TRBV19 with TRBJ2-7; D is unclear. Trimming took off 3 bases at V and 6 bases at J, with 12 bases between the two ends. The length of the CDR3 is 13 residues. The germline V gene has CDR1 LNHDA and CDR2 SQIVND (reference sequence).

The chain recombines TRBV10-3 with TRBJ2-7; D may be TRBD2 (5 bases). Trimming removed 0 bases from V and 5 bases from J, with 26 bases in between. The germline CDR1 and CDR2 sequences are ENHRY and SYGVKD. This CDR3 contains 19 residues. The CDR3 loop is CAISESPDSQTAGGHEQYF. The CDR3 region has the DNA TGTGCCATCAGTGAGTCCCCGGACTCGCAAACGGCTGGCGGGCACGAGCAGTACTTC.

The chain joins TRBV7-8 to TRBJ2-1, with TRBD1 matching over 8 bases. Per the germline V gene, CDR1 is SGHVS and CDR2 is FQNEAQ. The CDR3 spans 12 residues. V shed 5 bases and J 8 bases; nucleotides not matched to a gene: 2. The CDR3 region has the DNA TGTGCCAGCAGCCCACAGGGGGATGAGCAGTTCTTC. This translates into CASSPQGDEQFF.

This chain uses TRBV2 with TRBJ1-2; 8 nucleotides agree with TRBD1. V dropped 7 bases and J dropped 3; count of bases not matched to a gene: 10. This CDR3 has 15 amino acids. Germline assignment: CDR1 SNHLY and CDR2 FYNNEI. CDR3 sequence (DNA): TGTGCCAGCACTATCCCGGACAGGGTCGACTATGGCTACACCTTC. It encodes CASTIPDRVDYGYTF.

The CDR3 DNA reads as TGTGCCAGTAGTAGCCGGGACAGGGCCGGGGAGCTGTTTTTT. Translated, it gives CASSSRDRAGELFF. The rearrangement joins TRBV19 to TRBJ2-2; 9 positions match TRBD1. V lost 4 bases, J lost 6 bases, and 3 bases stayed unmatched. Per the germline V gene, CDR1 is LNHDA and CDR2 is SQIVND (reference sequence). This CDR3 has 14 residues.

This chain uses TRBV14 with TRBJ2-4; tentatively, D is TRBD1 (6 bases). The CDR3 sequence is 13 residues long. The germline gives CDR1 SGHDN, CDR2 FVKESK. V shed 6 bases and J shed 8 bases, with 14 bases lying between them. The CDR3 loop reads CASSRGGWDIQYF. The CDR3 region has the DNA TGTGCCAGCAGTAGAGGGGGATGGGACATTCAGTACTTC.

V usage is TRBV27 and J usage is TRBJ2-6, with D possibly matching TRBD1 (5 bases). V was trimmed by 5 bases and J by 0 bases, leaving 14 bases between them. Per germline, CDR1 MNHEY and CDR2 SMNVEV (reference sequence). The CDR3 has 17 amino acids. The chain's CDR3 is CASSKVQGVSGANVLTF. As DNA, the CDR3 is TGTGCCAGCAGTAAAGTCCAGGGTGTCTCTGGGGCCAACGTCCTGACTTTC.

This sequence joins TRBV6-1 and TRBJ2-1, with 7 bases aligning to TRBD2. Unmatched junction bases numbered 2, after V lost 4 bases and J lost 8 bases. The CDR3 sequence is 12 residues long. CDR1 and CDR2 from the germline V gene are MNHNS and SASEGT. In DNA form, the CDR3 reads TGTGCCAGCAGTGGGCTAGCGGATGAGCAGTTCTTC. It codes for CASSGLADEQFF.

V usage is TRBV28 and J usage is TRBJ1-3; weak D call: TRBD1 (5 bases). The germline gives CDR1 MDHEN, CDR2 SYDVKM. Trimming stripped 5 bases from V and 0 bases from J, with 14 bases between. The CDR3 length is 16 residues. CDR3 bases: TGTGCCAGCAGTAAACGGGGGGGAACCTCTGGAAACACCATATATTTT. As protein: CASSKRGGTSGNTIYF.